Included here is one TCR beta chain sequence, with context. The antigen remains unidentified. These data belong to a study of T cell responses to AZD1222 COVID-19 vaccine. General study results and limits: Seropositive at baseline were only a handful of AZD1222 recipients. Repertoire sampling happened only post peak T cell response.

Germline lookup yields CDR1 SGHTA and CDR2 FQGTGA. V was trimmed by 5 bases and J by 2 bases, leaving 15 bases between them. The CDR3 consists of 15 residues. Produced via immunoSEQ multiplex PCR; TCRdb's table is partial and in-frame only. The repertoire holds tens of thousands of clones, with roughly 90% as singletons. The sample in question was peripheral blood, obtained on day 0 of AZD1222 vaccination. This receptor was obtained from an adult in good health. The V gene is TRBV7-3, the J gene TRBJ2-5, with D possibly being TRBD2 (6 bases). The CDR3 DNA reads TGTGCCAGCAGCCCCCCCGGGACTTTTCAAGAGACCCAGTACTTC. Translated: CASSPPGTFQETQYF.